The 16 T cell receptor beta chains reported below all come from one sample, sequenced in a study of blood T cell repertoires in COVID-19. Assay: immunoSEQ multiplex PCR; the TCRdb copy retains only in-frame clones and omits some. The data contain about 190,000 clones, about 88% of them singletons. Input material: peripheral blood. The receptors here all came from a woman aged 40-49 years who had recovered from COVID-19.

The chain employs TRBV7-2 and TRBJ2-1, with D perhaps TRBD1 (5 bases). Between the trimmed V and J ends, which lost 6 bases and 8 bases, there was a span of 14 bases. From germline, CDR1 is SGHTA and CDR2 FQGNSA. This CDR3 region has 13 residues. Here the CDR3 DNA reads TGTGCCAGCAGTTTACAGGTCAGGGATGAGCAGTTCTTC. Amino acid sequence: CASSLQVRDEQFF.

This clone was picked up one time. The chain combines TRBV5-1 with TRBJ1-4, with 10 bases lining up with TRBD1. V trimming: 4 bases; J trimming: 7 bases; junction bases outside the gene matches: 16. Looked up from germline, CDR1 is SGHRS and CDR2 is YFSETQ. This CDR3 is 18 amino acids long. Written as DNA, the CDR3 is TGCGCCAGCAGCGAGCGCCCGGGACAGGGGACGTCAGGTGAAAAACTGTTTTTT. It yields the protein CASSERPGQGTSGEKLFF.

This clone was recorded a few times. Different DNA sequences within this sample yield the same CDR3. This chain connects TRBV7-2 to TRBJ1-5, with D tentatively TRBD1 (5 bases). CDR3 length equals 14 residues. Trimming shortened V by 2 bases and J by 4 bases, and 9 bases separated the two germline ends. The germline gives CDR1 SGHTA, CDR2 FQGNSA. The CDR3 DNA sequence: TGTGCCAGCAGCTTAAGTGGGGGGAATCAGCCCCAGCATTTT. Amino acids: CASSLSGGNQPQHF.

This clone was seen once. J is TRBJ2-3 and V is TRBV18; 9 nucleotides line up with TRBD2. Per germline, CDR1 KGHSH and CDR2 LQKENI. V lost 4 bases, J lost 1 base, and 3 bases stayed unmatched. The CDR3 contains 15 residues. CDR3 residues: CASSQIAGGTDTQYF. CDR3 DNA: TGTGCCAGCTCACAAATAGCGGGAGGCACAGATACGCAGTATTTT.

The chain carries TRBV30 and TRBJ1-2; D might be TRBD1 (6 bases). The CDR3 length is 14 residues. V was clipped by 3 bases and J by 8 bases, with 19 bases between them. Germline CDR1 reads GTSNPN; CDR2 reads SVGIG (reference sequence). The DNA of the CDR3 is TGTGCCTGGAGAGGGTGGGGGCCGAGTACAGGCTACACCTTC. Its protein product is CAWRGWGPSTGYTF.

This rearrangement joins TRBV15 to TRBJ1-5, with D unresolved. The CDR3 totals 17 residues. V was clipped by 4 bases and J by 0 bases, with 16 bases between them. CDR1 LNHNV and CDR2 YYDKDF come from the germline V gene (reference sequence). CDR3: CATSIDFTGYSNQPQHF. The DNA for the CDR3 is TGTGCCACCAGCATTGATTTCACGGGATATAGCAATCAGCCCCAGCATTTT.

V usage is TRBV7-8 and J usage is TRBJ2-1; D call uncertain. Per the germline V gene, CDR1 is SGHVS and CDR2 is FQNEAQ. The V and J ends lost 3 bases and 9 bases respectively, with 12 bases between them. This CDR3 contains 13 residues. The CDR3 here is CASSFRPVAEQFF. For the CDR3, the DNA is TGTGCCAGCAGCTTTCGTCCAGTGGCTGAGCAGTTCTTC.

In this sample, this clone turned up many times. CDR3 sequence reads: CASSLGHRTGELFF. The CDR3 bases are TGTGCCAGCAGCTTGGGGCACCGCACCGGGGAGCTGTTTTTT. V gene TRBV7-2 combines with J gene TRBJ2-2; D perhaps matches TRBD1 (5 bases). This CDR3 spans 14 amino acids. Trimming stripped 3 bases from V and 4 bases from J, with 9 bases between. The germline V gene has CDR1 SGHTA and CDR2 FQGNSA.

V gene TRBV2 combines with J gene TRBJ1-6; 11 positions match TRBD1. The junction had 4 bases not matched to a gene; V was cut back by 6 bases and J by 6 bases. The germline V gene encodes CDR1 SNHLY and CDR2 FYNNEI. The CDR3 runs 15 residues. CDR3 in DNA: TGTGCCAGCAGCCGGACAGGGGGCGTTAATTCACCCCTCCACTTT. Protein sequence: CASSRTGGVNSPLHF.

V gene TRBV30 combines with J gene TRBJ1-1; 8 bases are a match to TRBD1. J was trimmed by 9 bases and V by 5 bases; bases with no gene match: 8. This CDR3 region has 12 residues. Per the germline V gene, CDR1 is GTSNPN and CDR2 is SVGIG (reference sequence). The chain's CDR3 is CAWQRTGSKAFF. In DNA, the CDR3 is TGTGCCTGGCAACGGACAGGGAGTAAAGCTTTCTTT.

This chain uses TRBV9 with TRBJ2-5; 14 bases match TRBD2. The CDR3 is 16 residues long. Germline trimming cut 4 bases from V and 5 bases from J; bases unmatched to any gene: 7. Germline values: CDR1 SGDLS, CDR2 YYNGEE. CDR3 region: CASSPTSGRAGETQYF. CDR3 DNA: TGTGCCAGCAGCCCGACTAGCGGGAGGGCAGGGGAGACCCAGTACTTC.

The V call is TRBV3-1 (or the pseudogene TRBV3-2), the J call TRBJ1-4; the D gene is possibly TRBD1 (5 bases). Trimming stripped 1 base from V and 7 bases from J, with 13 bases between. The CDR3 covers 15 residues. Germline CDR1 LGHDT, CDR2 YNNKEL (reference sequence). CDR3 DNA sequence: TGTGCCAGCAGCCAAGGTGGGCAGGGAAGTGAAAAACTGTTTTTT. Its protein product is CASSQGGQGSEKLFF.

The chain has TRBV6-5 and TRBJ1-2; maybe TRBD1 (5 bases). Trimming removed 4 bases at V and 5 bases at J, with 20 bases between. This CDR3 region has 16 residues. CDR1 is MNHEY and CDR2 is SVGAGI in the germline V gene. CDR3 residues: CASSLWIGTPVYGYTF. CDR3 sequence (DNA): TGTGCCAGCAGTTTATGGATCGGGACTCCAGTTTATGGCTACACCTTC.

The chain couples TRBV6-2 or TRBV6-3 to TRBJ2-3, with D tentatively TRBD2 (6 bases). The CDR3 covers 14 residues. V was cut by 4 bases and J by 1 base, with 9 bases left in between. Per the germline V gene, CDR1 is MNHEY and CDR2 is SVGEGT. CDR3 residues: CASSSGTGTDTQYF. The CDR3 DNA follows: TGTGCCAGCAGTTCCGGGACTGGCACAGATACGCAGTATTTT.

This chain connects TRBV29-1 to TRBJ2-2; D not resolved. Germline V gene sequence: CDR1 SQVTM, CDR2 ANQGSEA. The CDR3 runs 13 residues. Deletions cut 4 bases from V and 4 bases from J, with 10 bases between. CDR3: CSVGQTVTGELFF. CDR3 nucleotide sequence: TGCAGCGTTGGGCAGACTGTCACCGGGGAGCTGTTTTTT.

This clone occurred once. The chain couples TRBV10-3 to TRBJ2-2, with D possibly being TRBD1 (6 bases). The CDR3 spans 16 residues. Trimming took off 3 bases at V and 0 bases at J, with 11 bases between the two ends. Germline values: CDR1 ENHRY, CDR2 SYGVKD. The CDR3 region is CAISDNRVANTGELFF. In DNA form, the CDR3 reads TGTGCCATCAGTGACAACAGGGTTGCGAACACCGGGGAGCTGTTTTTT.